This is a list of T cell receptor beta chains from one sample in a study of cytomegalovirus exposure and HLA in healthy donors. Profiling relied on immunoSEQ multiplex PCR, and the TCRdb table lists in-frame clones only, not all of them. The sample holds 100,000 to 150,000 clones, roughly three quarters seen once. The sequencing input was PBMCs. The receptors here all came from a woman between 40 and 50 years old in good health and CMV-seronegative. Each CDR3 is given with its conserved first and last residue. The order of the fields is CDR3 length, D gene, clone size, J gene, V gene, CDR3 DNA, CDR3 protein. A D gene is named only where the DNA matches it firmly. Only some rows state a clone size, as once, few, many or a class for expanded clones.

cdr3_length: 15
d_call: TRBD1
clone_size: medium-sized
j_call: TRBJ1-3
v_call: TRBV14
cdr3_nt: TGTGCCAGCAGCCCGACAGGGGGCGGAGGAAACACCATATATTTT
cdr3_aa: CASSPTGGGGNTIYF

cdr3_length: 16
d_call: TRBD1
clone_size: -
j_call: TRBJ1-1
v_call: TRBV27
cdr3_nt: TGTGCCAGCAGTGATAATACAGGGGGAATGAACACTGAAGCTTTCTTT
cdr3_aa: CASSDNTGGMNTEAFF

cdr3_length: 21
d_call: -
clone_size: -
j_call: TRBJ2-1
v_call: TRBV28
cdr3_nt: TGTGCCAGCAGTTCACTCGAAGGAACCACCATCCTAGCGGACAGATACAATGAGCAGTTCTTC
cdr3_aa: CASSSLEGTTILADRYNEQFF

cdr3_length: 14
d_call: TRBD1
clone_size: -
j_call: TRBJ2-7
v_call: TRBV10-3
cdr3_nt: TGTGCCATCAGTCCTCGGGACAGAACCTACGAGCAGTACTTC
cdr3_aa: CAISPRDRTYEQYF

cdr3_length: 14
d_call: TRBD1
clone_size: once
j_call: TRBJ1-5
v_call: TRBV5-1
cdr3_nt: TGCGCCAGCAGCACCGGGACAGACGATCAGCCCCAGCATTTT
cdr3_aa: CASSTGTDDQPQHF

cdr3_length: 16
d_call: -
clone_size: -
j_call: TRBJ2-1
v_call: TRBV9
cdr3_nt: TGTGCCAGCAGCGTAGAGGAGACTTCTACCTACAATGAGCAGTTCTTC
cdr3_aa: CASSVEETSTYNEQFF

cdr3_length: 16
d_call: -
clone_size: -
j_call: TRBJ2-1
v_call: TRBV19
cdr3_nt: TGTGCCAGTAGTAATGGGGGGTATAGCTCCTACAATGAGCAGTTCTTC
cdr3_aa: CASSNGGYSSYNEQFF

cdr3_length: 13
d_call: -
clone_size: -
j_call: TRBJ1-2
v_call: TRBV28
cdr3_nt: TGTGCCAGCAGTTTGGGCCTAGCGGATGGCTACACCTTC
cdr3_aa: CASSLGLADGYTF

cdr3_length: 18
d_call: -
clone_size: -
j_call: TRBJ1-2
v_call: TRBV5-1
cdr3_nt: TGCGCCAGCAGCTTCCAACAACCATCAGGGAATCCTAACTATGGCTACACCTTC
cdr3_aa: CASSFQQPSGNPNYGYTF

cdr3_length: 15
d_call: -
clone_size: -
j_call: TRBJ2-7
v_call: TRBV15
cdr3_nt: TGTGCCACCAGCAGAGAAACAGGAGCACAGGCCGAGCAGTACTTC
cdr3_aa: CATSRETGAQAEQYF

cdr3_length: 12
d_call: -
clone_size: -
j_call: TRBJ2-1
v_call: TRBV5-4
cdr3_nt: TGTGCCAGCAGCTTGGATCAAAATGAGCAGTTCTTC
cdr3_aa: CASSLDQNEQFF

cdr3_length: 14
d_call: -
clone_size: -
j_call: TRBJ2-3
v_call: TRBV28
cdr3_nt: TGTGCCAGCAGTCTGGGCGGGGGCACAGATACGCAGTATTTT
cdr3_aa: CASSLGGGTDTQYF

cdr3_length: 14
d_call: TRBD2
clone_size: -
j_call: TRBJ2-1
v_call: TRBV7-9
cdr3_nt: TGTGCCAGCAGCTGGGGACTAGCGGACAATGAGCAGTTCTTC
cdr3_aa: CASSWGLADNEQFF

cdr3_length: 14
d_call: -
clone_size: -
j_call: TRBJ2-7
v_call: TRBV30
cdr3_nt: TGTGCCTGGAGTCCCGGGACACCCTCCTACGAGCAGTACTTC
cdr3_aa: CAWSPGTPSYEQYF

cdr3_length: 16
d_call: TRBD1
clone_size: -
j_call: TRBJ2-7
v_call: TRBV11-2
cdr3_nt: TGTGCCAGCAGCTCAATCCGGGACAGGGTGGTCCACGAGCAGTACTTC
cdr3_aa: CASSSIRDRVVHEQYF

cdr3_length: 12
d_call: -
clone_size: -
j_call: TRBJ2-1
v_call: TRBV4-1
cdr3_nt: TGCGCCAGCAGCGGCACGGGAAATGAGCAGTTCTTC
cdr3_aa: CASSGTGNEQFF

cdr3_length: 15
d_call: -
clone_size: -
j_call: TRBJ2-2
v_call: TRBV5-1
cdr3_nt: TGCGCCAGCAGCTTGGAGGGACTTAACACCGGGGAGCTGTTTTTT
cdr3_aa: CASSLEGLNTGELFF

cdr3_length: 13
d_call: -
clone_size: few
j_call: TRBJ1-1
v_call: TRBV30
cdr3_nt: TGTGCCTGGAGTCCGAACGGGGGGACTGAAGCTTTCTTT
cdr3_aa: CAWSPNGGTEAFF

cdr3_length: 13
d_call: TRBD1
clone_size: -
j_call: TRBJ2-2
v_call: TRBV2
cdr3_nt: TGTGCCAGCAGTGACAGGGGGACCGGGGAGCTGTTTTTT
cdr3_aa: CASSDRGTGELFF

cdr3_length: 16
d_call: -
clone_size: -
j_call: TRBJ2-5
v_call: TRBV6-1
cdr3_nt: TGTGCCAGCAGTGAAGAAATTAGCGACCTAAGGAAGACCCAGTACTTC
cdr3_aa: CASSEEISDLRKTQYF

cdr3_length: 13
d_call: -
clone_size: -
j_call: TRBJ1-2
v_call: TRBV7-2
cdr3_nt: TGTGCCAGCAGGCCGACACCTAACTATGGCTACACCTTC
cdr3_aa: CASRPTPNYGYTF

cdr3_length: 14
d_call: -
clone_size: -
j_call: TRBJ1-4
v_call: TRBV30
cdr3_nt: TGTGCCTGGAACCCCGTAGGCGGGGTAGGAAAACTGTTTTTT
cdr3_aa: CAWNPVGGVGKLFF

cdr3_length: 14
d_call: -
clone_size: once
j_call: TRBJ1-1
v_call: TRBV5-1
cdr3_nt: TGCGCCAGCAGCTTGGATTCAGGGCACACTGAAGCTTTCTTT
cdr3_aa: CASSLDSGHTEAFF

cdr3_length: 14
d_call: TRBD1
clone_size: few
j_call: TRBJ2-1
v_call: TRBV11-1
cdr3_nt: TGTGCCAGCAGCTCCCAGACAGGGGGTCTTGAGCAGTTCTTC
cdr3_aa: CASSSQTGGLEQFF

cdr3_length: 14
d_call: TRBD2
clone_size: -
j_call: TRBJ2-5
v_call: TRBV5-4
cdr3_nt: TGTGCCAGCAGTTTAGCGGGGGGGCCAGGGGAGCAGTACTTC
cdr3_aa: CASSLAGGPGEQYF

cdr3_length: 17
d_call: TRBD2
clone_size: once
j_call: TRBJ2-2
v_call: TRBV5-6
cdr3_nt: TGTGCCAGCAGCCCTTATAATCGCGGGAGGGCCGGCGGGGAGCTGTTTTTT
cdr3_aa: CASSPYNRGRAGGELFF

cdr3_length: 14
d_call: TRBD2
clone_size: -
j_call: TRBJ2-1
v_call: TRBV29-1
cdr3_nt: TGCAGCGAAGCGGGACTAGCCGACTACAATGAGCAGTTCTTC
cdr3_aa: CSEAGLADYNEQFF

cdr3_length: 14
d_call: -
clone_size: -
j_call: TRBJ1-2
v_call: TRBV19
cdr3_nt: TGTGCCAGTAGTATGACAGGATCTAACTATGGCTACACCTTC
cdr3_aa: CASSMTGSNYGYTF

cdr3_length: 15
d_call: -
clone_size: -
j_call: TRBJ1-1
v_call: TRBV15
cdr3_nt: TGTGCCACCAGCAGTCACACAGGGAAACGGACTGAAGCTTTCTTT
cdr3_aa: CATSSHTGKRTEAFF

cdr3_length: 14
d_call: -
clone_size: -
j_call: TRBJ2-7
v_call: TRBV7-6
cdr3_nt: TGTGCCAGCAGCTTAGGTCCTCTAGCTCTAGAGCAGTACTTC
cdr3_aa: CASSLGPLALEQYF

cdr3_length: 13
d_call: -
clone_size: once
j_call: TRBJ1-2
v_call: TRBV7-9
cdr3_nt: TGTGCCAGCAGCCCGACAGCTAACTATGGCTACACCTTC
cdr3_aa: CASSPTANYGYTF

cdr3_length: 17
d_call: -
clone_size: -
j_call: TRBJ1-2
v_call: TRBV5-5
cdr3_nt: TGTGCCAGCAGCTTGGCGGCGAGGGTTACTCTTAACTATGGCTACACCTTC
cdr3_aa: CASSLAARVTLNYGYTF

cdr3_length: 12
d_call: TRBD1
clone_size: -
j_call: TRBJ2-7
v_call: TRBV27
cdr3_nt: TGTGCCACCAACAGGGGGATCGGGGAGCAGTACTTC
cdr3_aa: CATNRGIGEQYF

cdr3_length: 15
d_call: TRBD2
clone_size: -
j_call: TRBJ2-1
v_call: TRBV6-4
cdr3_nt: TGTGCCAGCAGTGACTCAGAGCGGGAGGGTCATGAGCAGTTCTTC
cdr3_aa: CASSDSEREGHEQFF

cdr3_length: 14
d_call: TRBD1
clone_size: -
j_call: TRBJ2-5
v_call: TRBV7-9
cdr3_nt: TGTGCCAGCAGCTTATCGGCCAGGGGGCAGGTGCAGTACTTC
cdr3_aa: CASSLSARGQVQYF

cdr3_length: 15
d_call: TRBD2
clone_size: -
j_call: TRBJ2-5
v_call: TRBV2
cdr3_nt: TGTGCCAGCAGTGGACTAGCGGGGGGACAAGAGACCCAGTACTTC
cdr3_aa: CASSGLAGGQETQYF

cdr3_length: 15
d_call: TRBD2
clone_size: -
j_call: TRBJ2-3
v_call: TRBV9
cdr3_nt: TGTGCCAGCAGCCAAGGCGGGGGGTTCACAGATACGCAGTATTTT
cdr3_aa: CASSQGGGFTDTQYF

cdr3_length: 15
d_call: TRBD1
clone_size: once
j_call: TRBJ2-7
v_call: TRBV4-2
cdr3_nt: TGTGCCAGCAGCCATTGGACAGGGGGGTCCTACGAGCAGTACTTC
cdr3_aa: CASSHWTGGSYEQYF

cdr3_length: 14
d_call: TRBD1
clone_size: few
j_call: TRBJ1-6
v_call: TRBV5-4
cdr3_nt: TGTGCCAGCAGCCACCGGGACAGTAGTTCACCCCTCCACTTT
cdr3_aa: CASSHRDSSSPLHF

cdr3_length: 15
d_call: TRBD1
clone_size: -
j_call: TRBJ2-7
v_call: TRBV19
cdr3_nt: TGTGCCAGTAGTATAGATAGGACAGGGTTCGACGAGCAGTACTTC
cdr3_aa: CASSIDRTGFDEQYF

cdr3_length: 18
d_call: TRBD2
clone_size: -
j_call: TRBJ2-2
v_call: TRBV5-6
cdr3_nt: TGTGCCAGCAGCTGGATGGCGGGGGGCACTCCAAACACCGGGGAGCTGTTTTTT
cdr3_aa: CASSWMAGGTPNTGELFF

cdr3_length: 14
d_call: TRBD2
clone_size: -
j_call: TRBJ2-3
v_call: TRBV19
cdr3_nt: TGTGCCAGTAGATTAGCGGGGAGCACAGATACGCAGTATTTT
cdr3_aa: CASRLAGSTDTQYF

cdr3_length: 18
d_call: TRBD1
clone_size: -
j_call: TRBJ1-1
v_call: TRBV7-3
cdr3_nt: TGTGCCAGCGGGAGTGACACTCGCAGGGGGACTTTGAACACTGAAGCTTTCTTT
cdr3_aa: CASGSDTRRGTLNTEAFF

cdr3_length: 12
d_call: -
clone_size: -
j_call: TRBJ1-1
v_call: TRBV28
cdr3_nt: TGTGCCAGCAGTTTAGGGCCGGCTGAAGCTTTCTTT
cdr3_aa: CASSLGPAEAFF

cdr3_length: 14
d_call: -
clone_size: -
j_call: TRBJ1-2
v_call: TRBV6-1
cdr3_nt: TGTGCCAGCAGTGAATCCGCACTAACCTACGGCTACACCTTC
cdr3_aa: CASSESALTYGYTF

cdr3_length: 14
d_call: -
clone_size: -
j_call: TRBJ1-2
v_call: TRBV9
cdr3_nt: TGTGCCAGCAGCGTAGCTCCAGGGCTGGATGGCTACACCTTC
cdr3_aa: CASSVAPGLDGYTF

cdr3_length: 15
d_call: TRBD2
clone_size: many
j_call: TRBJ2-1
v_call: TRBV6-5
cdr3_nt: TGTGCCAGCAGCCTAGGGGCGGGAGGGGGTAATGAGCAGTTCTTC
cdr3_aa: CASSLGAGGGNEQFF

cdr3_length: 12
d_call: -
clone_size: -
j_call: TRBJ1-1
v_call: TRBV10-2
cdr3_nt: TGCGCCAGCAGTGAGTCCGGGACTGAAGCTTTCTTT
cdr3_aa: CASSESGTEAFF

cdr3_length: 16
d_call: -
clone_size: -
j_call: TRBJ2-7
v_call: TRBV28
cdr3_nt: TGTGCCAGCAGTTTCGGTGACGCCTCAGGGGCCTACGAGCAGTACTTC
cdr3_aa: CASSFGDASGAYEQYF

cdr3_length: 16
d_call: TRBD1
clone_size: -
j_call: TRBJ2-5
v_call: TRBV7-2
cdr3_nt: TGTGCCAGCAGCTTAGCCCCGGGACAGGGTCGAGAGACCCAGTACTTC
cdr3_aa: CASSLAPGQGRETQYF

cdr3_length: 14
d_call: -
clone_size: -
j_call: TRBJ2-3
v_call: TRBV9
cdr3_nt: TGTGCCAGCAGCGTAGGCCAGGGCGGAGATACGCAGTATTTT
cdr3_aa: CASSVGQGGDTQYF

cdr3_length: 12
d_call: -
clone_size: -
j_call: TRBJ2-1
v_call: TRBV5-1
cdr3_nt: TGCGCCAGCAGCTTGGGAGTCGATGAGCAGTTCTTC
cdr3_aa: CASSLGVDEQFF

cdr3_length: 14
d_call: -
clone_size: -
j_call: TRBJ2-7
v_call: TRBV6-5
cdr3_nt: TGTGCCAGCAGTCGGCCCGGCGGGGACTACGAGCAGTACTTC
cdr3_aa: CASSRPGGDYEQYF

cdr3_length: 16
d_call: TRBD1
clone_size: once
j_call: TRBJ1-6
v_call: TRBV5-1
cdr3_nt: TGCGCCAGCAGCGGGCGGACAGGCCCATATAATTCACCCCTCCACTTT
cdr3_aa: CASSGRTGPYNSPLHF

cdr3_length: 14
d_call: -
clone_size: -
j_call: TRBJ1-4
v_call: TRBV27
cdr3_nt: TGTGCCAGCAGTGGTGAGGGAGTTCAGGAAAAACTGTTTTTT
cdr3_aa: CASSGEGVQEKLFF

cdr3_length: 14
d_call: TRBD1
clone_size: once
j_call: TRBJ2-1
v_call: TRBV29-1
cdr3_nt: TGCAGCACCCTGAAAGGGACAGGGTACAATGAGCAGTTCTTC
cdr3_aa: CSTLKGTGYNEQFF